Sequencing of this TCR beta chain was carried out in a study of human CD4 T cells and Enterobacteriaceae. After roughly 6-7 days, proliferating activated T cells were FACS-sorted as CFSE-low CD25+ ICOS+ cells. At a 2:1 ratio, CFSE-labeled memory CD4+ T cells were cultured with irradiated autologous monocytes pulsed with antigen. All CD4+ cells other than CD45RA+CCR7+CD95- naive cells were sorted as memory, over 95% pure. CFSE-low antigen-reactive cultures were sequenced at survey level. Clones were read by immunoSEQ multiplex PCR, and TCRdb kept only the in-frame ones, dropping some. The sample lists roughly 490 clones; about 38% were seen once. In its sample, this clone was seen a few times. Other DNA sequences in this sample translate to the same CDR3. Study-wide results and limits: Clonotypes shared across Enterobacteriaceae cultures were about 26-50% of unique rearrangements.

The clonotype originates from a human donor in good health. The sequencing input was bacteria-reactive CD4+ T cells grown in culture. The subset was: CFSE-low proliferating memory CD4 T cells sorted after in vitro stimulation with a heat-inactivated bacterium or M. tuberculosis lysate.

This CDR3 reads CASSRGALTYEQYF. The DNA of the CDR3 is TGTGCCAGCTCACGCGGAGCGCTGACCTACGAGCAGTACTTC. The V and J genes are TRBV18 and TRBJ2-7; D unclear. Germline lookup yields CDR1 KGHSH and CDR2 LQKENI. This CDR3 is 14 amino acids long. V gave up 4 bases and J gave up 2 bases, with 12 bases separating them.